The clone carrying this T cell receptor (beta chain) came up many times. The entry originates in a study of identical twins. V was shortened by 0 bases and J by 8 bases, with 14 bases between the two germline ends. This CDR3 comprises 14 residues. Germline-derived CDR1 and CDR2 are DFQATT and SNEGSKA (reference sequence). TCRdb redid the calling of the 5' RACE reads with MiXCR, one entry per CDR3 protein. The profile shows hundreds of thousands of distinct CDR3 sequences, 5.5% to 6.5% of them singletons. The source is a man aged 18 to 30 in good health. Input material: naive T cells sorted from blood. The rearrangement links TRBV20-1 to TRBJ2-1; D may be TRBD1 (5 bases). CDR3 amino acids: CSARDISGIHEQFF. In nucleotides, the CDR3 is TGCAGTGCTAGAGATATTTCAGGGATCCATGAGCAGTTCTTC.